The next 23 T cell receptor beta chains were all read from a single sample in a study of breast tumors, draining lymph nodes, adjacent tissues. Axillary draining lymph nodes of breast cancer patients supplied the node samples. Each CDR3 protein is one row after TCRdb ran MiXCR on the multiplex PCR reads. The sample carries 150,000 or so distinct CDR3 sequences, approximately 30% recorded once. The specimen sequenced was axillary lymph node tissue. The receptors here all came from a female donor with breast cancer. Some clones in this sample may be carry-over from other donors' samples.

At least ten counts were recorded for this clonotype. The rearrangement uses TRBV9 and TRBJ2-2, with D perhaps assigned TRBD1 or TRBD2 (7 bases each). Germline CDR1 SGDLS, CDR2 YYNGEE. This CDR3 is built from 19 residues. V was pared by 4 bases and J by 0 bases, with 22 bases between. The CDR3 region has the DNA TGTGCCAGCAGCACTTTTACCCCCGGGGGGACAGCGAACACCGGGGAGCTGTTTTTT. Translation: CASSTFTPGGTANTGELFF.

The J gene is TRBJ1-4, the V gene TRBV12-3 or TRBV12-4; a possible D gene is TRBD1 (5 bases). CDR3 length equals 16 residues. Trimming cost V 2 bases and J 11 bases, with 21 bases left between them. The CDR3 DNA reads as TGTGCCAGCAGTTTATGGGACGGGACCCGAGGGTATAAACTGTTTTTT. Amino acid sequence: CASSLWDGTRGYKLFF.

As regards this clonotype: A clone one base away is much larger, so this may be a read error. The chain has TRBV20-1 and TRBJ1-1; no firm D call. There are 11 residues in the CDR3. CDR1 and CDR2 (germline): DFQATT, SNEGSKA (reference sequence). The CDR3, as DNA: TGCAGTGCCAACGAGAACACTGGAGCTTTCTTT. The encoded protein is CSANENTGAFF.

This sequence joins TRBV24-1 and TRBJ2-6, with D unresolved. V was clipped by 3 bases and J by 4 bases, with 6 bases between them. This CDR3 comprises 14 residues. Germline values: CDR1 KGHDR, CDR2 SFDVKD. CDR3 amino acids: CATSDPTGANVLTF. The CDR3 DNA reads TGTGCCACCAGTGATCCGACCGGGGCCAACGTCCTGACTTTC.

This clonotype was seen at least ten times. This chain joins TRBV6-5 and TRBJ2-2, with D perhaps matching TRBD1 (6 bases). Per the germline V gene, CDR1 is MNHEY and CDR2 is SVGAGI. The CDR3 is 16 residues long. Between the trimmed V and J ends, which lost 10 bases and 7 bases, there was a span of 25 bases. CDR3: CATSPTVVEQGGELFF. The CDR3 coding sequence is TGTGCCACCTCCCCCACCGTCGTCGAACAGGGCGGGGAGCTGTTTTTT.

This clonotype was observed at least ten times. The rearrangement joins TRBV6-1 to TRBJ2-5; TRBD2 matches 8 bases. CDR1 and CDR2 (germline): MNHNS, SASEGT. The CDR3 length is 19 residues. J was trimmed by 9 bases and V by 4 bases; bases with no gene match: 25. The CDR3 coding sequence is TGTGCCAGCAGTGTGGCGGGAGGTTTTGGTGGAGTGGGGGGCGGAGCCCAGTACTTC. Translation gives CASSVAGGFGGVGGGAQYF.

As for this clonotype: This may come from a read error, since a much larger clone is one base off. CDR3 DNA: TGTGCCACCAATCCGGGAATCCAAGAGACCCAGTACTTC. Translation gives CATNPGIQETQYF. The chain links TRBV6-1 to TRBJ2-5, with D possibly matching TRBD2 (5 bases). V lost 10 bases to trimming and J lost 1 base, with 13 bases between them. The CDR3 is 13 residues long. Germline V gene lookup returns CDR1 MNHNS and CDR2 SASEGT.

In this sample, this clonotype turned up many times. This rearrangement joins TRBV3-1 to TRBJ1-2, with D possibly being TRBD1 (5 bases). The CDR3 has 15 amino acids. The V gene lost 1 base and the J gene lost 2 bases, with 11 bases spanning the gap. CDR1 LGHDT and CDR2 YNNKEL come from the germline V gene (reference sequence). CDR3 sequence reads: CASSQVGGGNYGYTF. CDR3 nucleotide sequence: TGTGCCAGCAGCCAAGTGGGGGGGGGAAACTATGGCTACACCTTC. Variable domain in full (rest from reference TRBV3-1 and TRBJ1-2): DTAVSQTPKYLVTQMGNDKSIKCEQNLGHDTMYWYKQDSKKFLKIMFSYNNKELIINETVPNRFSPKSPDKAHLNLHINSLELGDSAVYFCASSQVGGGNYGYTFGSGTRLTVV.

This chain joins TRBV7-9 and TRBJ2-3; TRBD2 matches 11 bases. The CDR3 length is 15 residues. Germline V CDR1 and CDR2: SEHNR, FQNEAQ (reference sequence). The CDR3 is CARDPASGRMDTQYF. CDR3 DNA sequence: TGTGCTAGAGACCCCGCTAGCGGGAGGATGGATACGCAGTATTTT.

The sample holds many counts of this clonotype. CDR3 amino acids: CASSTRTGENEQYF. The CDR3 DNA reads as TGTGCCAGCAGCACCCGGACAGGGGAAAACGAGCAGTACTTC. This chain links TRBV7-6 with TRBJ2-7; 9 bases fit TRBD1. Germline V gives CDR1 SGHVS, CDR2 FNYEAQ. V shed 5 bases and J 5 bases; nucleotides not matched to a gene: 7. The CDR3 has 14 residues.

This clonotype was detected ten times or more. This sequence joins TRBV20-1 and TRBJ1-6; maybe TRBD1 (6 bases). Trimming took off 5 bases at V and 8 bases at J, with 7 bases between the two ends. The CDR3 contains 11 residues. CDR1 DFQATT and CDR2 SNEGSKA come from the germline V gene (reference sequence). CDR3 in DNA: TGCAGTGCTTACAGGGATTCACCCCTCCACTTT. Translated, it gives CSAYRDSPLHF.

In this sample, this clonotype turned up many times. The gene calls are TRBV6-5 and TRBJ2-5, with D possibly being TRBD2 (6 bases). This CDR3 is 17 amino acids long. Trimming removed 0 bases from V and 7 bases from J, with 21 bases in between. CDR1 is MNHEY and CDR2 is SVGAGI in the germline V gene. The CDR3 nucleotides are TGTGCCAGCAGTTACTCGACACAGCGGGTCGCGCTGGGGACCCAGTACTTC. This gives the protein CASSYSTQRVALGTQYF.

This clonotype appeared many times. CDR3: CASSLRGLYEQYF. CDR3 nucleotides: TGTGCCAGCAGCTTGAGGGGGCTCTACGAGCAGTACTTC. The chain has TRBV5-6 and TRBJ2-7, with 7 bases aligning to TRBD1. CDR1 is SGHDT, CDR2 YYEEEE, per germline. CDR3 size: 13 residues. Trimming removed 1 base from V and 3 bases from J; junction bases left unmatched: 1. The whole variable domain, filled in from reference TRBV5-6 and TRBJ2-7, reads DAGVTQSPTHLIKTRGQQVTLRCSPKSGHDTVSWYQQALGQGPQFIFQYYEEEERQRGNFPDRFSGHQFPNYSSELNVNALLLGDSALYLCASSLRGLYEQYFGPGTRLTVT.

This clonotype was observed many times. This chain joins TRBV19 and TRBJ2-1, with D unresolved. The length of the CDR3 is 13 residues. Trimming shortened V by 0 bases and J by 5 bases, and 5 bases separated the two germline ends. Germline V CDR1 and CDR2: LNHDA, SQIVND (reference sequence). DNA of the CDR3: TGTGCCAGTAGTATAGATCTACACAATGAGCAGTTCTTC. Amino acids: CASSIDLHNEQFF.

CDR3 amino acids: CASSSSAGGGGDTQYF. Here the CDR3 DNA reads TGTGCCAGCAGCTCCAGTGCAGGGGGAGGAGGGGATACCCAGTACTTC. This sequence joins TRBV7-6 and TRBJ2-5, with D tentatively TRBD1 (7 bases). Germline V gives CDR1 SGHVS, CDR2 FNYEAQ. This CDR3 has 16 residues. V was pared by 4 bases and J by 8 bases, with 23 bases between.

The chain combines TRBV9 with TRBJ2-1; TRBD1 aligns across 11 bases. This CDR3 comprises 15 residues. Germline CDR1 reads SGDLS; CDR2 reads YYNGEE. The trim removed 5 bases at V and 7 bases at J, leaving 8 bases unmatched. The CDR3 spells CASRLPGTGGNEQFF. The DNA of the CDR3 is TGTGCCAGCAGGCTCCCCGGGACAGGGGGTAATGAGCAGTTCTTC.

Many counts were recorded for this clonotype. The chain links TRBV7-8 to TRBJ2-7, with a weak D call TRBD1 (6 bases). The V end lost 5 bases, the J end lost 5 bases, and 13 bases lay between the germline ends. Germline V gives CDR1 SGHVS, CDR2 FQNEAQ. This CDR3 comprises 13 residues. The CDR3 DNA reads TGTGCCAGCAGCCGCATACAGGGCCACGAGCAGTACTTC. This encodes CASSRIQGHEQYF.

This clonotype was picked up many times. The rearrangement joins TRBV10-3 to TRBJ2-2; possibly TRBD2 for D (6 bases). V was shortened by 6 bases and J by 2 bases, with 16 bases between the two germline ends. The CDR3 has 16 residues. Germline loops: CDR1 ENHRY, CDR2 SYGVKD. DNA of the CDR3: TGTGCCATCAGAGGAGACCGGGACTCAAACACCGGGGAGCTGTTTTTT. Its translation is CAIRGDRDSNTGELFF.

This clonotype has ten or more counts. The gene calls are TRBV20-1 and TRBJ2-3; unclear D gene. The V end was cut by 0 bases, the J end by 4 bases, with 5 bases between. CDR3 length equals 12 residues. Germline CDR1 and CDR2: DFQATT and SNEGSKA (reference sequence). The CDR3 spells CSARESADTQYF. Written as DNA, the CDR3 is TGCAGTGCTAGAGAGTCTGCAGATACGCAGTATTTT.

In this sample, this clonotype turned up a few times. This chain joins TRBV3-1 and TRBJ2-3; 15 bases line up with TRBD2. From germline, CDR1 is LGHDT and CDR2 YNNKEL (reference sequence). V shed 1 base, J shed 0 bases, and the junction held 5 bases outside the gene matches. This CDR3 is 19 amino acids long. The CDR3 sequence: CASSQVGTSGGLSTDTQYF. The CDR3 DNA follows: TGTGCCAGCAGCCAAGTAGGGACTAGCGGGGGGCTCAGCACAGATACGCAGTATTTT.

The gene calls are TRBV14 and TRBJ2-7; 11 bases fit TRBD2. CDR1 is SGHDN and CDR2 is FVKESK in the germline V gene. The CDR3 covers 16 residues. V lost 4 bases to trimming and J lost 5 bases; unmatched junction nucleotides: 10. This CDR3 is CASSPLASGGLNEQYF. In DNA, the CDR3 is TGTGCCAGCAGCCCGTTGGCTAGCGGGGGGCTCAACGAGCAGTACTTC.

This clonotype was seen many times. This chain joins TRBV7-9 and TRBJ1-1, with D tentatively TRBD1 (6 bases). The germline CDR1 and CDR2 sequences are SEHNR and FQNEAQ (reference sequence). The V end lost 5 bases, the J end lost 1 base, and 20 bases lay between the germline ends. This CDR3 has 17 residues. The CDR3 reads CASSPPRGAEPNTEAFF. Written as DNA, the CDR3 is TGTGCCAGCAGCCCACCCCGGGGGGCAGAACCGAACACTGAAGCTTTCTTT.

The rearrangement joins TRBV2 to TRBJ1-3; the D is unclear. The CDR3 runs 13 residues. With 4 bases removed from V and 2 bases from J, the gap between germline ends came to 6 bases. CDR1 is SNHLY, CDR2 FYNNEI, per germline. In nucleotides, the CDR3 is TGTGCCAGCAGTGGGACTGCTGGAAACACCATATATTTT. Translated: CASSGTAGNTIYF.